This T cell receptor (beta chain) stems from a study of blood T cell repertoires in COVID-19. The V segment lost 3 bases and the J segment 9 bases; nucleotides outside the gene matches: 6. The CDR3 totals 15 residues. The V gene's germline CDR1 is MGHRA and CDR2 YSYEKL. Measured with immunoSEQ multiplex PCR; TCRdb has only the in-frame clones, and not every one. The sample shows about 150,000 clones, about 80% of them seen only once. Material for sequencing was peripheral blood. This clonotype was sampled from a man in his fifties or sixties with acute or convalescent COVID-19. V and J are TRBV4-1 and TRBJ1-4; 11 bases line up with TRBD1. CDR3 sequence reads: CASSQGTGGLKKLFF. DNA of the CDR3: TGCGCCAGCAGCCAGGGGACAGGGGGACTAAAAAAACTGTTTTTT.